This section outlines one T cell receptor (beta chain) sequence together with its context. The data stem from a study of blood T cell repertoires in COVID-19. Whole-study context: Whether acute or convalescent, the COVID-19 samples came from the United States, Italy and Spain. PBMCs, B-cell-depleted T cells, or T cells provided the cDNA or gDNA that made up the material.

Per the authors' pipeline: Amplification from reference gene primers served as the basis for estimated nucleated cell counts. Sequencing used immunoSEQ multiplex PCR; TCRdb keeps in-frame clones, though not all of them. The DNA gave D and trimming, while V, J and clone size come from that table. The sample has 240,000 or so clones, roughly 86% seen once. Sequencing used peripheral blood. The source of this sequence is a woman under 40 with acute or convalescent COVID-19.

The DNA for the CDR3 is TGTGCCACCAGTGATTCCGGGACAGGGAACGAAAAACTGTTTTTT. Translated: CATSDSGTGNEKLFF. V and J are TRBV24-1 and TRBJ1-4, with TRBD1 identical over 9 bases. This CDR3 is built from 15 residues. The germline V gene encodes CDR1 KGHDR and CDR2 SFDVKD. V dropped 2 bases and J dropped 8; count of bases not matched to a gene: 5.